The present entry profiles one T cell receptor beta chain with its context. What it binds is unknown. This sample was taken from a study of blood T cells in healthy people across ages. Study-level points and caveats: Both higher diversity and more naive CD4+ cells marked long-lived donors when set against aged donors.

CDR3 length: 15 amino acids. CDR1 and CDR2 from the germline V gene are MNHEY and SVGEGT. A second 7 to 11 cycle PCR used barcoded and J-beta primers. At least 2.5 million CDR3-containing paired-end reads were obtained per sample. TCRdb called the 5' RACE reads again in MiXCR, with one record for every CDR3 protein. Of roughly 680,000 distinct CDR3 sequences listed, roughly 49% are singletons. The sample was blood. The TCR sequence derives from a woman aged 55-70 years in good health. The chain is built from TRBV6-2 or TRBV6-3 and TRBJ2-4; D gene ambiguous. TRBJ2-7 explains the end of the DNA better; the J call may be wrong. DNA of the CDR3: TGTGCCAGCAGTTCGCGACGAAGTAACACTTACGAGCAGTACTTC. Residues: CASSSRRSNTYEQYF.